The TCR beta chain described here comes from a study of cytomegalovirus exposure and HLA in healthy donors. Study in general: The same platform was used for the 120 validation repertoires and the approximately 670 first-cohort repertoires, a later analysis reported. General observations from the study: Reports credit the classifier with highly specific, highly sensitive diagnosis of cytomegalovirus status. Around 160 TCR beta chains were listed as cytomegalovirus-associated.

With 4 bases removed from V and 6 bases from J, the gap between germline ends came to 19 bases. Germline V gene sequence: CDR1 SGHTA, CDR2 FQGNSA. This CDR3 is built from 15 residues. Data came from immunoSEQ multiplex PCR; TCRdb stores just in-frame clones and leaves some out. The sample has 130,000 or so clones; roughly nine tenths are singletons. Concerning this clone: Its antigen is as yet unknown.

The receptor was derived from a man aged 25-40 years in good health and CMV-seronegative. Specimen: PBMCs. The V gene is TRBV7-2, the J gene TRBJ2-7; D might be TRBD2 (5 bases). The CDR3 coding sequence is TGTGCCAGCAGCTCACACGACACACCGAGGGTCGAGCAGTACTTC. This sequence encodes CASSSHDTPRVEQYF.